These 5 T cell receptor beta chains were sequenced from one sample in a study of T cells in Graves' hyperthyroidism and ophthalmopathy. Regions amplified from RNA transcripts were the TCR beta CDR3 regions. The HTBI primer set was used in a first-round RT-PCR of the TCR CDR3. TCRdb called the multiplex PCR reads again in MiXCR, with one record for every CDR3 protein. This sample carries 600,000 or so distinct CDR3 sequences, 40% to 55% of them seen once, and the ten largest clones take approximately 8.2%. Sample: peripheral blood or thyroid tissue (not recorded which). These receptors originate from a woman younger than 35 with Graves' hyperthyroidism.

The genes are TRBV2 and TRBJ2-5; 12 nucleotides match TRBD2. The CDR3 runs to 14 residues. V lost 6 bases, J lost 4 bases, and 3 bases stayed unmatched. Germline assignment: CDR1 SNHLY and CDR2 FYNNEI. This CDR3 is CASRLAGGAETQYF. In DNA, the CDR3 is TGTGCCAGCAGACTAGCGGGAGGTGCAGAGACCCAGTACTTC.

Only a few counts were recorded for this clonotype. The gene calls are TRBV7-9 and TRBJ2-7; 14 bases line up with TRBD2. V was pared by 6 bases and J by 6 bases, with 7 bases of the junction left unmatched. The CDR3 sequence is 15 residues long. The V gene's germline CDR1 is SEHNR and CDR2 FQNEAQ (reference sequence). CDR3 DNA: TGTGCCAGCAGACGACTAGCGGGAGGGCGCATCGAGCAGTACTTC. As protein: CASRRLAGGRIEQYF.

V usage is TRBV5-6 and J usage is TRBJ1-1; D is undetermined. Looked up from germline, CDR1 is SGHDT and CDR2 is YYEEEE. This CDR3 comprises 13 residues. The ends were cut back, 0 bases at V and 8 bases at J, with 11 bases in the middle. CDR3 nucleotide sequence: TGTGCCAGCAGCTTGGTCCTAGGGCGCGAAGCTTTCTTT. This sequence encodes CASSLVLGREAFF.

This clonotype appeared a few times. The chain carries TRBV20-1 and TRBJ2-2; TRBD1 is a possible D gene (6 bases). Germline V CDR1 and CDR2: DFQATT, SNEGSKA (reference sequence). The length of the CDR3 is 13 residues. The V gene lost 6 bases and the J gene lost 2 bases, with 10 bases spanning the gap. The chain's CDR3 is CSARTVNTGELFF. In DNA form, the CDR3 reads TGCAGTGCAAGGACAGTAAACACCGGGGAGCTGTTTTTT.

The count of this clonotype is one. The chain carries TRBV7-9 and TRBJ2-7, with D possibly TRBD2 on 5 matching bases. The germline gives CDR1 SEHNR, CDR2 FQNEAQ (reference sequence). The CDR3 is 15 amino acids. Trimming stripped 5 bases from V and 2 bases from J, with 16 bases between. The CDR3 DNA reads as TGTGCCAGCAGCCAAGAGGGCCGCGAAGCCTACGAGCAGTACTTC. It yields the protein CASSQEGREAYEQYF.